These 10 T cell receptor beta chains were sequenced from one sample in a study of shared clonotypes between healthy human individuals. Naive CD8 cells, CD45RO-negative and positively selected for CCR7, excluded terminally differentiated effector memory CD45RA+ cells. Sequencing was performed with immunoSEQ multiplex PCR; in TCRdb, only in-frame clones are kept and a portion is missing. The sample lists 800,000 or so clones, about 96% seen once, with about 0.21% in the top ten. The sequenced sample consisted of naive CD8+ T cells sorted from blood. Source of these receptors: a man aged 25 to 40 in good health.

This chain joins TRBV30 and TRBJ1-1, with no clear D. V lost 8 bases, J lost 3 bases, and 19 bases lay in between. Germline lookup yields CDR1 GTSNPN and CDR2 SVGIG (reference sequence). This CDR3 is built from 14 residues. CDR3 DNA: TGTGCCCAGGATCGACGCCTTAAGGACACTGAAGCTTTCTTT. Residues: CAQDRRLKDTEAFF.

This clone appeared once. The V and J genes are TRBV7-6 and TRBJ2-1; a possible D gene is TRBD2 (6 bases). Germline V gives CDR1 SGHVS, CDR2 FNYEAQ. The V and J ends lost 0 bases and 1 base respectively, with 16 bases between them. This CDR3 comprises 18 residues. The CDR3 here is CASSLAQGGLMSYNEQFF. CDR3 nucleotide sequence: TGTGCCAGCAGCTTAGCGCAAGGAGGGCTGATGTCCTACAATGAGCAGTTCTTC.

This chain connects TRBV29-1 to TRBJ2-3, with 7 positions matching TRBD1. CDR1 SQVTM and CDR2 ANQGSEA come from the germline V gene. The CDR3 runs 12 residues. Trimming took 4 bases from V and 5 from J; bases not matched to a gene: 3. The CDR3 protein is CSVGQGVDTQYF. The DNA of the CDR3 is TGCAGCGTTGGGCAGGGGGTAGATACGCAGTATTTT.

The chain carries TRBV5-1 and TRBJ1-1; 11 bases are shared with TRBD1. The CDR3 totals 14 residues. Trimming at V came to 4 bases and at J to 11 bases, leaving 10 bases not matched to a gene. Looked up from germline, CDR1 is SGHRS and CDR2 is YFSETQ. Here the CDR3 DNA reads TGCGCCAGCAGCGCGCCGGGACAGGGGGATGTGGCTTTCTTT. This sequence encodes CASSAPGQGDVAFF.

V gene TRBV10-1 combines with J gene TRBJ2-1; TRBD2 agrees at 11 bases. Germline-derived CDR1 and CDR2 are WNHNN and SYGVQD (reference sequence). The CDR3 runs to 18 residues. V was clipped by 3 bases and J by 8 bases; unmatched bases: 15. The CDR3 DNA follows: TGCGCCAGCAGTGAATTCCAAGTAGCGGGAGGGCCGGGACATGAGCAGTTCTTC. Protein product: CASSEFQVAGGPGHEQFF.

The chain joins TRBV5-6 to TRBJ2-3; D is undetermined. CDR1 and CDR2 (germline): SGHDT, YYEEEE. Trimming took off 4 bases at V and 6 bases at J, with 9 bases between the two ends. The CDR3 has 12 amino acids. CDR3 amino acids: CASSVPVDTQYF. The DNA of the CDR3 is TGTGCCAGCAGCGTGCCGGTTGATACGCAGTATTTT. Filled out from reference TRBV5-6 and TRBJ2-3, the complete variable domain reads DAGVTQSPTHLIKTRGQQVTLRCSPKSGHDTVSWYQQALGQGPQFIFQYYEEEERQRGNFPDRFSGHQFPNYSSELNVNALLLGDSALYLCASSVPVDTQYFGPGTRLTVL.

The chain combines TRBV9 with TRBJ2-1; D could derive from TRBD1 or TRBD2 (5 bases each). Germline CDR1 and CDR2: SGDLS and YYNGEE. CDR3 size: 15 residues. V gave up 3 bases and J gave up 6 bases, with 16 bases separating them. This chain's CDR3 is CASSADGTRSNEQFF. CDR3 sequence (DNA): TGTGCCAGCAGCGCGGACGGGACCAGAAGCAATGAGCAGTTCTTC. Looking up the rest from reference TRBV9 and TRBJ2-1 gives the full variable domain: DSGVTQTPKHLITATGQRVTLRCSPRSGDLSVYWYQQSLDQGLQFLIQYYNGEERAKGNILERFSAQQFPDLHSELNLSSLELGDSALYFCASSADGTRSNEQFFGPGTRLTVL.

This chain uses TRBV11-2 with TRBJ2-7, with 9 bases matching TRBD2. This CDR3 has 16 residues. Germline V CDR1 and CDR2: SGHAT, FQNNGV. The V gene end was trimmed by 0 bases and the J gene end by 2 bases; junction bases not matched to a gene: 5. CDR3 amino acids: CASSLESASGAYEQYF. Written as DNA, the CDR3 is TGTGCCAGCAGCTTAGAATCGGCTAGCGGGGCCTACGAGCAGTACTTC.

This chain connects TRBV11-3 to TRBJ2-1; D gene uncertain. Germline V gives CDR1 SGHNT, CDR2 YENEEA. This CDR3 comprises 13 residues. Trimming took off 4 bases at V and 8 bases at J, with 12 bases between the two ends. CDR3 coding DNA: TGTGCCAGCAGCTCGCCCCTAATCGATGAGCAGTTCTTC. Translating it yields CASSSPLIDEQFF. The whole variable domain, remainder taken from reference TRBV11-3 and TRBJ2-1, is EAGVVQSPRYKIIEKKQPVAFWCNPISGHNTLYWYLQNLGQGPELLIRYENEEAVDDSQLPKDRFSAERLKGVDSTLKIQPAELGDSAVYLCASSSPLIDEQFFGPGTRLTVL.

Remarks on this clone: One end of the junction varies from germline; a read error may be responsible. V and J are TRBV7-7 and TRBJ1-1; D remains unclear. Germline V gene data show CDR1 as SSHAT and CDR2 as FNYEAQ (reference sequence). The CDR3 loop spans 13 amino acids. In DNA form, the CDR3 reads TGTGCTAGCAGCTTAGCGGCCGGTACTGAAGCTTTCTTT. Encoded protein: CASSLAAGTEAFF.